This T cell receptor (beta chain) is from a study of blood T cell repertoires in COVID-19. In the study overall: COVID-19 samples, acute and convalescent, were from the United States, Italy and Spain.

This clone turned up a few times. The data were produced by immunoSEQ multiplex PCR, yet TCRdb's version contains in-frame clones alone and is incomplete. The data show fewer than 400,000 clones, about 90% seen once. From germline, CDR1 is LGHNA and CDR2 YNFKEQ. The CDR3 is 15 residues long. Trimming removed 0 bases at V and 5 bases at J, with 11 bases between. Sequenced input: peripheral blood. The gene calls are TRBV4-2 and TRBJ2-1; the D gene is possibly TRBD2 (6 bases). The TCR was taken from a woman aged 25 to 39 with COVID-19, enrolled during active disease. CDR3 region: CASSQDSGSHNEQFF. The CDR3 DNA is TGTGCCAGCAGCCAAGATTCCGGGAGCCACAATGAGCAGTTCTTC.